This T cell receptor (beta chain) is from a study of cytomegalovirus exposure and HLA in healthy donors. Points from the study as a whole: The classifier was said to identify cytomegalovirus status with high specificity and sensitivity.

About this clone itself: Its antigen is not known.

The CDR3 extends over 15 amino acids. Germline V gene sequence: CDR1 SGHTS, CDR2 YDEGEE. V dropped 0 bases and J dropped 5 bases, with 12 bases sitting between them. Generated by immunoSEQ multiplex PCR, the TCRdb table keeps only in-frame clones and is missing some. Found here are 90,000 to 150,000 clones, 86% of them singletons; the top ten hold roughly 5%. Sequencing used PBMCs. The sequence was collected from a man aged 18 to 29 in good health and CMV-seronegative. The chain links TRBV5-8 to TRBJ1-5; D uncertain. The CDR3 reads CASSLAGLWHQPQHF. In DNA form, the CDR3 reads TGTGCCAGCAGCTTGGCCGGACTCTGGCATCAGCCCCAGCATTTT.